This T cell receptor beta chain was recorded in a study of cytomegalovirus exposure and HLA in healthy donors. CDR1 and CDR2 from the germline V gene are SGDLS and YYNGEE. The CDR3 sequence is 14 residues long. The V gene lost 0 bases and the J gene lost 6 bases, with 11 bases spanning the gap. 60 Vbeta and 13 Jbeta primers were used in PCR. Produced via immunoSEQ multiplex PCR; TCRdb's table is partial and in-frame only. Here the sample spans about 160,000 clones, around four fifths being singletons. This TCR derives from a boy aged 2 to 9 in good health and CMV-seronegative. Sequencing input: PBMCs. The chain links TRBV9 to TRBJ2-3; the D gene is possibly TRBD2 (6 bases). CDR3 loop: CASSVEASADTQYF. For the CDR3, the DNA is TGTGCCAGCAGCGTAGAGGCTAGCGCGGATACGCAGTATTTT.